This T cell receptor beta chain was recorded in a study of OX40 agonist ivuxolimab in advanced cancers. The trim removed 0 bases at V and 6 bases at J, leaving 13 bases unmatched. In germline, CDR1 is SGDLS, CDR2 YYNGEE. The CDR3 extends over 17 amino acids. Findings of the study overall: More expanded clones were seen, on average, in CD8+ T cells than in CD4+.

Produced via immunoSEQ multiplex PCR; TCRdb's table is partial and in-frame only. The data show roughly 46,000 clones, with 91% seen just once and roughly 5% held by the top ten. Concerning this clone itself: Antigen specificity is unknown.

The chain combines TRBV9 with TRBJ1-2, with TRBD1 matching 8 bases. This TCR was sampled from an adult with an advanced solid tumor such as melanoma, head and neck, liver or kidney cancer. This specimen was CD4+ or CD8+ T cells sorted from blood, taken in a trial of the OX40 agonist ivuxolimab. The CDR3 loop is CASSVVTDRGLQHGYTF. DNA of the CDR3: TGTGCCAGCAGCGTAGTGACCGACAGGGGTCTTCAACATGGCTACACCTTC.